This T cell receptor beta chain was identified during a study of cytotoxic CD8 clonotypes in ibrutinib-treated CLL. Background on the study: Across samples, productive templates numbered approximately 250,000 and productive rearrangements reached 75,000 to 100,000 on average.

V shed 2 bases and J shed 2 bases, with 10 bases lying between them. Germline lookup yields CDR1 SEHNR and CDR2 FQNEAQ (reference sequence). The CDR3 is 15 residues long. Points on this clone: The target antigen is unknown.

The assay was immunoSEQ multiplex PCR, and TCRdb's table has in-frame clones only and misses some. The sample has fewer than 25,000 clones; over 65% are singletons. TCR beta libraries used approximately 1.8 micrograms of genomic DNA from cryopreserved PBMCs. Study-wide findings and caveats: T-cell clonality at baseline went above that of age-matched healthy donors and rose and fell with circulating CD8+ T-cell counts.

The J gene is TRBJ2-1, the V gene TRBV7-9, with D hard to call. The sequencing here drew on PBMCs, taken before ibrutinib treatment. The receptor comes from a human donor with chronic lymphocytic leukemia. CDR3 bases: TGTGCCAGCAGCTTACCGGACCGACCCTACAATGAGCAGTTCTTC. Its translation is CASSLPDRPYNEQFF.